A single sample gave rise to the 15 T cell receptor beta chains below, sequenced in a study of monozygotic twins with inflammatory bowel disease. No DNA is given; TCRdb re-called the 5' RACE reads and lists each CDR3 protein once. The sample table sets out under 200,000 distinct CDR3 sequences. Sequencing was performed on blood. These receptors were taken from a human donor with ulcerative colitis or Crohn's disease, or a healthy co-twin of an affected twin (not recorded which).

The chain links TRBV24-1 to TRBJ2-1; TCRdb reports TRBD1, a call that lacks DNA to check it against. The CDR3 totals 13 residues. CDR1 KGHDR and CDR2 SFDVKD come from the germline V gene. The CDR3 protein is CATSRQGWNEQFF.

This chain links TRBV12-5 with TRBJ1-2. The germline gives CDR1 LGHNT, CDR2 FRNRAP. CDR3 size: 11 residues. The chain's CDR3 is CASGRHNGYTF.

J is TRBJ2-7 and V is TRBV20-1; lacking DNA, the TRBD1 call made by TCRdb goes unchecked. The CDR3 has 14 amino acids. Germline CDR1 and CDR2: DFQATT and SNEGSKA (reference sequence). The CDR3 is CSARVTGTGSEQYF.

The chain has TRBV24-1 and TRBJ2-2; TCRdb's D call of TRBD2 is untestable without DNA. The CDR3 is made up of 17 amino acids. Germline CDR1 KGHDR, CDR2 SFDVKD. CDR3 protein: CATSDHRLAANTGELFF.

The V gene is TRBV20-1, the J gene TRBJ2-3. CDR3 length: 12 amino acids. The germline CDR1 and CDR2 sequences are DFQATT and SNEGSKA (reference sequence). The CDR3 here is CSAIPSTDTQYF.

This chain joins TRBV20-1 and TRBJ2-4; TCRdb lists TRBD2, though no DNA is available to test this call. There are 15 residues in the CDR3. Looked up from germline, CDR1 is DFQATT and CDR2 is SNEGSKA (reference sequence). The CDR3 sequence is CSARSGGDIKNIQYF.

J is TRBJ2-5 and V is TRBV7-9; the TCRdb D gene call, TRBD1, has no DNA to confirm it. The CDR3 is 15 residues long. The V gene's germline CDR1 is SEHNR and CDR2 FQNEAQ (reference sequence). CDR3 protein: CASGMRQGVGETQYF.

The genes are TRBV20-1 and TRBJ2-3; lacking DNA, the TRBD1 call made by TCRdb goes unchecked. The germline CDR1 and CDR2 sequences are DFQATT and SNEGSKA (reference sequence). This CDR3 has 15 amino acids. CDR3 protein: CSAPNRELGTDTQYF.

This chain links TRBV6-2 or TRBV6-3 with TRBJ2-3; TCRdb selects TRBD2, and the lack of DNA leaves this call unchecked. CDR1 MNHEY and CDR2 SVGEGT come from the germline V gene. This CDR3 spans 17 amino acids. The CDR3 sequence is CASSALRTRSGTDTQYF.

This chain's CDR3 is CSARTNYEQYF. The chain couples TRBV20-1 to TRBJ2-7; checking the TCRdb D call of TRBD2 is not possible without DNA. The CDR3 has 11 residues. Germline assignment: CDR1 DFQATT and CDR2 SNEGSKA (reference sequence).

The CDR3 sequence is CASSLLTSGRYTGELFF. The chain has TRBV9 and TRBJ2-2; TCRdb designates TRBD2, a call that cannot be tested without DNA. From germline, CDR1 is SGDLS and CDR2 YYNGEE. The CDR3 runs 17 residues. Based on the CDR3 plus reference TRBV9 and TRBJ2-2, the full variable domain is DSGVTQTPKHLITATGQRVTLRCSPRSGDLSVYWYQQSLDQGLQFLIQYYNGEERAKGNILERFSAQQFPDLHSELNLSSLELGDSALYFCASSLLTSGRYTGELFFGEGSRLTVL.

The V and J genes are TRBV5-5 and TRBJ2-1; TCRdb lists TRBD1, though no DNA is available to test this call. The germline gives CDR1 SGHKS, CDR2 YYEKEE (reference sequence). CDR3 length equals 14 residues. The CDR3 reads CASSPQGQVNEQFF.

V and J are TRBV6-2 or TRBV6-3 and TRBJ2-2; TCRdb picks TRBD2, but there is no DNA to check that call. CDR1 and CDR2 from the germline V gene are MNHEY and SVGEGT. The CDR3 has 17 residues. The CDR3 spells CASSYSRTSGRHGELFF.

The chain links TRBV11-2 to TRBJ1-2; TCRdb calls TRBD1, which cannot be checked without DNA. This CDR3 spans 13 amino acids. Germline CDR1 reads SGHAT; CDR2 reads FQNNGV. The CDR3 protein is CASSLVAGDGYTF.

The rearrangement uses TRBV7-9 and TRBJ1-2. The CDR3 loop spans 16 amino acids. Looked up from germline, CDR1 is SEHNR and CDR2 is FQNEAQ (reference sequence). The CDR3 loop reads CASSLAYTAMLSGYTF. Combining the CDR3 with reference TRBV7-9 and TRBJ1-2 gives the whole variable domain DTGVSQNPRHKITKRGQNVTFRCDPISEHNRLYWYRQTLGQGPEFLTYFQNEAQLEKSRLLSDRFSAERPKGSFSTLEIQRTEQGDSAMYLCASSLAYTAMLSGYTFGSGTRLTVV.